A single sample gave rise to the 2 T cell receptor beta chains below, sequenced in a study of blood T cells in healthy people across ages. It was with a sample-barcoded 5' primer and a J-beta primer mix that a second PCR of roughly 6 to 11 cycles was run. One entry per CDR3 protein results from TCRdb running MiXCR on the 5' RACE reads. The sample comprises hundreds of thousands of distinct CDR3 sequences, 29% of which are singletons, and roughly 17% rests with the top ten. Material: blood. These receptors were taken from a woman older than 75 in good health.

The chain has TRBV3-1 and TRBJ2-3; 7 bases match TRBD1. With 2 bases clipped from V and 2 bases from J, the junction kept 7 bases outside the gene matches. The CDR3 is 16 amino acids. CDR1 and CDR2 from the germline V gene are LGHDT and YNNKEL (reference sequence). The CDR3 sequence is CASSQIPGQTTDTQYF. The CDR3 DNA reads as TGTGCCAGCAGCCAAATCCCGGGACAGACCACAGATACGCAGTATTTT.

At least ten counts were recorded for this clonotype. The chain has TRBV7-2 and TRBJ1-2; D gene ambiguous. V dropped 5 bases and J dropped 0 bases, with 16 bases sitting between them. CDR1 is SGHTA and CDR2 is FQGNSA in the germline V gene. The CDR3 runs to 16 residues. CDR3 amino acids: CASSIGSTEANYGYTF. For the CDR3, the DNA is TGTGCCAGCAGCATAGGGAGTACAGAGGCTAACTATGGCTACACCTTC.